The entry below gives a single T cell receptor beta chain sequence along with its context. The antigen remains unidentified. The data originate from a study of cytotoxic CD8 clonotypes in ibrutinib-treated CLL. Regarding the study as a whole: The study found baseline clonality above age-matched healthy donors, tracking circulating CD8+ T-cell counts. The public clonotypes identified were infrequent and showed contraction or stability on treatment.

Using immunoSEQ multiplex PCR, the repertoire was profiled, and TCRdb retains in-frame clones only, with some absent. Here the sample spans over 110,000 clones, roughly 90% being singletons. Per the germline V gene, CDR1 is LNHNV and CDR2 is YYDKDF (reference sequence). Trimming left V 0 bases short and J 11 bases short, with 4 bases between. The CDR3 loop spans 11 amino acids. The V call is TRBV15, the J call TRBJ1-4; no definite D call. The TCR was taken from a human donor with chronic lymphocytic leukemia. Sequenced material: PBMCs, taken after 12 months of ibrutinib treatment. In nucleotides, the CDR3 is TGTGCCACCAGCAGAGAGCGGAAACTGTTTTTT. It is translated as CATSRERKLFF.